A single sample is the source of the 14 T cell receptor beta chains below, sequenced in a study of cytomegalovirus exposure and HLA in healthy donors. It was with 60 Vbeta and 13 Jbeta primers that the PCR ran. Some clones are missing from TCRdb's copy, which holds only in-frame ones; the method was immunoSEQ multiplex PCR. The sample includes some 130,000 clones, approximately 80% of them seen just once. The source material was PBMCs. These receptors were taken from a man in his fifties or sixties in good health and CMV-seronegative.

J is TRBJ2-7 and V is TRBV14; D may be TRBD1 (5 bases). Trimming cost V 4 bases and J 4 bases, with 8 bases left between them. The CDR3 sequence is 12 residues long. CDR1 and CDR2 (germline): SGHDN, FVKESK. DNA of the CDR3: TGTGCCAGCAGCCCCCAGGGATACGAGCAGTACTTC. This sequence encodes CASSPQGYEQYF.

The V call is TRBV6-5, the J call TRBJ2-3; 9 nucleotides match TRBD2. Germline loops: CDR1 MNHEY, CDR2 SVGAGI. V gave up 0 bases and J gave up 4 bases; unmatched junction bases: 2. The CDR3 has 15 amino acids. This CDR3 reads CASSYSTSGSDTQYF. CDR3 DNA: TGTGCCAGCAGTTACTCGACTAGCGGTTCAGATACGCAGTATTTT.

Comments on this clone: Additional DNA sequences in this sample encode the identical CDR3. The chain carries TRBV18 and TRBJ1-4, with D perhaps matching TRBD1 (5 bases). The V end lost 1 base, the J end lost 8 bases, and 8 bases lay between the germline ends. CDR3 length: 13 residues. In germline, CDR1 is KGHSH, CDR2 LQKENI. CDR3 bases: TGTGCCAGCTCACCACTCAGGGCGGAAAAACTGTTTTTT. Translated, it gives CASSPLRAEKLFF.

The chain joins TRBV6-6 to TRBJ1-2; D is unresolved. This CDR3 has 14 residues. Trimming removed 2 bases at V and 4 bases at J, with 11 bases between. Germline-derived CDR1 and CDR2 are MNHNY and SVGAGI (reference sequence). The CDR3 region has the DNA TGTGCCAGCAGTTACACGGATGGGCTCTATGGCTACACCTTC. Translating it yields CASSYTDGLYGYTF.

This sequence joins TRBV5-1 and TRBJ2-3; weak D call: TRBD2 (5 bases). From germline, CDR1 is SGHRS and CDR2 YFSETQ. V was shortened by 0 bases and J by 0 bases, with 11 bases between the two germline ends. The CDR3 spans 16 residues. DNA for the CDR3: TGCGCCAGCAGCTTGGATCCTAGCTTAAGCACAGATACGCAGTATTTT. Protein sequence: CASSLDPSLSTDTQYF.

The chain is built from TRBV7-8 and TRBJ1-5, with TRBD1 matching 9 bases. The V gene end was trimmed by 3 bases and the J gene end by 3 bases; junction bases not matched to a gene: 3. The length of the CDR3 is 15 residues. Germline values: CDR1 SGHVS, CDR2 FQNEAQ. The CDR3 sequence is CASSFRDRANQPQHF. The CDR3 DNA reads TGTGCCAGCAGCTTTCGGGACAGGGCCAATCAGCCCCAGCATTTT. Based on the CDR3 plus reference TRBV7-8 and TRBJ1-5, the full variable domain is GAGVSQSPRYKVAKRGQDVALRCDPISGHVSLFWYQQALGQGPEFLTYFQNEAQLDKSGLPSDRFFAERPEGSVSTLKIQRTQQEDSAVYLCASSFRDRANQPQHFGDGTRLSIL.

This chain links TRBV6-6 with TRBJ2-3; TRBD2 matches at 7 bases. The germline V gene encodes CDR1 MNHNY and CDR2 SVGAGI (reference sequence). CDR3 length equals 15 residues. The V segment lost 5 bases and the J segment 3 bases; nucleotides outside the gene matches: 8. This CDR3 is CASSIGLVETDTQYF. The CDR3 region has the DNA TGTGCCAGCAGTATCGGACTAGTAGAGACAGATACGCAGTATTTT.

Notes on this clone: Sequence at one end of the junction differs from germline and may be a read error. The V call is TRBV28, the J call TRBJ2-7; D is perhaps TRBD2 (6 bases). From germline, CDR1 is MDHEN and CDR2 SYDVKM. The CDR3 sequence is 15 residues long. CDR3 sequence: CASSLFGGLAEGPFF. CDR3 sequence (DNA): TGTGCCAGCAGTTTATTTGGGGGACTCGCGGAAGGCCCTTTCTTC.

In this sample, this clone turned up many times. This chain connects TRBV5-1 to TRBJ1-1, with TRBD1 as a possible D gene (5 bases). The germline V and J ends were trimmed by 5 bases and 1 base, with 15 bases remaining between them. The germline V gene encodes CDR1 SGHRS and CDR2 YFSETQ. The CDR3 is 15 residues long. This chain's CDR3 is CASRLGGTENTEAFF. CDR3 in DNA: TGCGCCAGCAGGCTTGGGGGGACGGAGAACACTGAAGCTTTCTTT.

The chain couples TRBV27 to TRBJ2-1, with D possibly matching TRBD1 (6 bases). V gave up 7 bases and J gave up 0 bases, with 13 bases separating them. The length of the CDR3 is 15 residues. CDR1 and CDR2 from the germline V gene are MNHEY and SMNVEV (reference sequence). The CDR3 spells CASMGADSSYNEQFF. CDR3 coding DNA: TGTGCCAGCATGGGGGCGGACAGCTCCTACAATGAGCAGTTCTTC.

The chain is built from TRBV28 and TRBJ2-1; 9 nucleotides align to TRBD1. The CDR3 sequence is 15 residues long. Germline CDR1 reads MDHEN; CDR2 reads SYDVKM. V lost 3 bases to trimming and J lost 8 bases; unmatched junction nucleotides: 8. CDR3 DNA sequence: TGTGCCAGCAGTTTTTACACGGGACAGGGCTATGAGCAGTTCTTC. Protein sequence: CASSFYTGQGYEQFF.

This chain joins TRBV27 and TRBJ1-2, with a possible D match to TRBD1 (6 bases). The CDR3 covers 15 residues. CDR1 is MNHEY and CDR2 is SMNVEV in the germline V gene (reference sequence). The V end lost 6 bases, the J end lost 1 base, and 15 bases lay between the germline ends. In DNA, the CDR3 is TGTGCCAGCAGCACAACCCTACAGGGTAACTATGGCTACACCTTC. Residues: CASSTTLQGNYGYTF.

Only a few counts were recorded for this clone. The CDR3 DNA sequence: TGTGCCAGCGGACTAGCGGGATCGAACACCGGGGAGCTGTTTTTT. Protein sequence: CASGLAGSNTGELFF. The V call is TRBV2, the J call TRBJ2-2; 12 bases fit TRBD2. This CDR3 contains 15 residues. V was pared by 8 bases and J by 0 bases, with 1 base of the junction left unmatched. CDR1 and CDR2 (germline): SNHLY, FYNNEI.

The CDR3 bases are TGTGCCAGCAGTTTTTCACCGGGACAGGGCTACGAGCAGTACTTC. Translation: CASSFSPGQGYEQYF. The chain uses TRBV27 and TRBJ2-7; 9 bases agree with TRBD1. Trimming cost V 3 bases and J 3 bases; bases outside gene matches: 6. Per the germline V gene, CDR1 is MNHEY and CDR2 is SMNVEV (reference sequence). CDR3 length: 15 amino acids.